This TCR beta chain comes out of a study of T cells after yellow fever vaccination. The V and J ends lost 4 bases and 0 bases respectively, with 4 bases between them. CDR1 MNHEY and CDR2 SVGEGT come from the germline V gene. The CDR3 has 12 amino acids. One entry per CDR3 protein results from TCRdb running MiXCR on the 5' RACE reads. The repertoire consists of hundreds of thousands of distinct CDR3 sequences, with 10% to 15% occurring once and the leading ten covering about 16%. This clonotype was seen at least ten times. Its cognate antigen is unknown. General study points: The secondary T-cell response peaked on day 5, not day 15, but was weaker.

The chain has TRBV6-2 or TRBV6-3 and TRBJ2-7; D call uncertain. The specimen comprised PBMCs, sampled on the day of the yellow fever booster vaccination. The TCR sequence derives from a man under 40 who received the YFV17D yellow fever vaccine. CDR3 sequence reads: CASSSFSYEQYF. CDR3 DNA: TGTGCCAGCAGTTCCTTCTCCTACGAGCAGTACTTC.